This T cell receptor beta chain was obtained from a study of blood T cell repertoires in COVID-19. CDR1 is MNHNY, CDR2 SVGAGI, per germline (reference sequence). V lost 5 bases, J lost 0 bases, and 6 bases stayed unmatched. The CDR3 consists of 15 residues. Per the authors' pipeline: Nucleated cell number was recorded as an estimate derived from reference gene primer amplification. The method was immunoSEQ multiplex PCR; TCRdb's version includes in-frame clones alone and lacks a portion of them. V, J and clone size derive from that table, while D and trimming were established from the DNA sequence. Among some 130,000 clones listed, 79% were seen once.

Material for sequencing was peripheral blood. The source is a man aged 55 to 70 with acute or convalescent COVID-19. This chain links TRBV6-6 with TRBJ1-1, with 7 bases matching TRBD1. The CDR3 is CASSLGQTMNTEAFF. CDR3 nucleotide sequence: TGTGCCAGCAGTCTGGGACAGACCATGAACACTGAAGCTTTCTTT.